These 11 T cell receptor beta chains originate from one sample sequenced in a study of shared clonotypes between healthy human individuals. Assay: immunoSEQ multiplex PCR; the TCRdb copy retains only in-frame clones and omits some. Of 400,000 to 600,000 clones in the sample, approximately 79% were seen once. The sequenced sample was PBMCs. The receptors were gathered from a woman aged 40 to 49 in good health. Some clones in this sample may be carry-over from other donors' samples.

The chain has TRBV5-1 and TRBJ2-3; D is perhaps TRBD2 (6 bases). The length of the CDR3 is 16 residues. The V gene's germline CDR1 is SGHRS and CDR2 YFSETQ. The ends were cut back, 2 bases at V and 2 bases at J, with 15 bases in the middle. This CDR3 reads CASSLGFGTFTDTQYF. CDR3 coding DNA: TGCGCCAGCAGCTTAGGCTTTGGGACTTTCACAGATACGCAGTATTTT.

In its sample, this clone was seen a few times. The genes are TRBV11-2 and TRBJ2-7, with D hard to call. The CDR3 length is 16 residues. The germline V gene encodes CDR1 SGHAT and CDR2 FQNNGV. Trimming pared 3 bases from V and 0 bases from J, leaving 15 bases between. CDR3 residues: CASSFQTGGSSYEQYF. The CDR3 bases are TGTGCCAGCAGCTTCCAGACCGGCGGTAGCTCCTACGAGCAGTACTTC. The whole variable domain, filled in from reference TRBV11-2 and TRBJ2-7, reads EAGVAQSPRYKIIEKRQSVAFWCNPISGHATLYWYQQILGQGPKLLIQFQNNGVVDDSQLPKDRFSAERLKGVDSTLKIQPAKLEDSAVYLCASSFQTGGSSYEQYFGPGTRLTVT.

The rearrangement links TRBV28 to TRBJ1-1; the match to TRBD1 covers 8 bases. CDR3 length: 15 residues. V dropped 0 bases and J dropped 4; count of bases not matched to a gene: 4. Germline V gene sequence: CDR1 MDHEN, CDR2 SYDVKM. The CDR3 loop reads CASSLWTGVGTEAFF. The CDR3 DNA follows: TGTGCCAGCAGTTTATGGACAGGGGTCGGCACTGAAGCTTTCTTT.

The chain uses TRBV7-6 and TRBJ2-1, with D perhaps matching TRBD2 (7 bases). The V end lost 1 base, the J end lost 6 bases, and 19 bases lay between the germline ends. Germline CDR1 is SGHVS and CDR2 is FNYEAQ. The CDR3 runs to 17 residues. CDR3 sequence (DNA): TGTGCCAGCAGCTTAGTAGGGGGGGGTAGCGGCGGCAATGAGCAGTTCTTC. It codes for CASSLVGGGSGGNEQFF.

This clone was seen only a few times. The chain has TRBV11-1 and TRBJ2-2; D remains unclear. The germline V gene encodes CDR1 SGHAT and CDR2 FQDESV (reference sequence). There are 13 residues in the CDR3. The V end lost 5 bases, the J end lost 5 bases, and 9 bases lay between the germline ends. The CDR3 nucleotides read TGTGCCAGCAGCCCAGGACGGACCGGGGAGCTGTTTTTT. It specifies CASSPGRTGELFF. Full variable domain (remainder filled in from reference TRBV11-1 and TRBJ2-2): EAEVAQSPRYKITEKSQAVAFWCDPISGHATLYWYRQILGQGPELLVQFQDESVVDDSQLPKDRFSAERLKGVDSTLKIQPAELGDSAMYLCASSPGRTGELFFGEGSRLTVL.

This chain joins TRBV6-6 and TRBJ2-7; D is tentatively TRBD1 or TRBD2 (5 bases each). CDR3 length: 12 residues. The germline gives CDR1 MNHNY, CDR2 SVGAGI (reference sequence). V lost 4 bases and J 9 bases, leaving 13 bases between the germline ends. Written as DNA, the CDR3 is TGTGCCAGCAGTTGGACTTCGACAGCGCAGTACTTC. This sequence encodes CASSWTSTAQYF.

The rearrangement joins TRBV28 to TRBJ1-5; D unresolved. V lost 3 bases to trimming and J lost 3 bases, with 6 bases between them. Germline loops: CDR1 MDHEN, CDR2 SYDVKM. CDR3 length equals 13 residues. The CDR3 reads CASSLTYNQPQHF. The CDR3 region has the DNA TGTGCCAGCAGTTTGACCTACAATCAGCCCCAGCATTTT.

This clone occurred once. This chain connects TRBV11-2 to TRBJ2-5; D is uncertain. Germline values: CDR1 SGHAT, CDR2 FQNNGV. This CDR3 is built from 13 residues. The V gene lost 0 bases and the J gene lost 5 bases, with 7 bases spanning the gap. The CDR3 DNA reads TGTGCCAGCAGCTTAGAACGGGTTGAGACCCAGTACTTC. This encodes CASSLERVETQYF.

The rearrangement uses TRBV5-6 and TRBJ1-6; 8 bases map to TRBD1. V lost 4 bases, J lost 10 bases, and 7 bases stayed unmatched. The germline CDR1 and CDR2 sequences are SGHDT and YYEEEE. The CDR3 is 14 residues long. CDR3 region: CASSHGQGNSPLHF. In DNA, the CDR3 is TGTGCCAGCAGCCATGGACAGGGTAACTCACCCCTCCACTTT.

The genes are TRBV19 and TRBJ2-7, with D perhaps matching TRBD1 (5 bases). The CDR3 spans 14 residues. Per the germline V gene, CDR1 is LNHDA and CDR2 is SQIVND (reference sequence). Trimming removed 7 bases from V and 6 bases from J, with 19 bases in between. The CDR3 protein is CASKTPGSGSEQYF. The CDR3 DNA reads TGTGCCAGTAAAACCCCAGGGTCTGGTAGCGAGCAGTACTTC.

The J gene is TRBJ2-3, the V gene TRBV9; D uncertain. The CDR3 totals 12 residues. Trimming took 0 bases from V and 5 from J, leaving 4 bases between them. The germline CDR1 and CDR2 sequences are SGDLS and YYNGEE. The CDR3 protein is CASSVARDTQYF. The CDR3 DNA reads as TGTGCCAGCAGCGTAGCTAGAGATACGCAGTATTTT.